One sample yielded the 23 T cell receptor beta chains listed below, sequenced in a study of cytomegalovirus exposure and HLA in healthy donors (dated by TCRdb to the late 2010s). The library relied on the immunoSEQ multiplex PCR assay. A mixture of 60 forward primers for TCR Vbeta segments and 13 reverse primers for TCR Jbeta segments was used in the multiplex PCR. TCRdb holds this immuneACCESS table with in-frame rearrangements only. Some clones are missing; in checked studies, unresolved V genes explain under half, and the rest has no known cause. The sample profile shows more than 150,000 clones; around 82% of them were found once. The ten largest clones take up about 2.5% of the sample. Material: PBMCs. Receptor source: a woman aged 25 to 39 in good health and CMV-seropositive.

The chain links TRBV28 to TRBJ2-7; 9 bases fit TRBD1. This CDR3 spans 15 amino acids. V dropped 2 bases and J dropped 3; count of bases not matched to a gene: 5. Germline V gene sequence: CDR1 MDHEN, CDR2 SYDVKM. As DNA, the CDR3 is TGTGCCAGCAGTTTAGGCTCGACAGGGGGCTACGAGCAGTACTTC. Its protein product is CASSLGSTGGYEQYF.

The chain couples TRBV13 to TRBJ2-7, with 9 positions matching TRBD1. The CDR3 covers 15 residues. Germline CDR1 is PRHDT and CDR2 is FYEKMQ (reference sequence). V lost 2 bases and J lost 4; bases outside the gene matches: 6. CDR3 in DNA: TGTGCCAGCAGCTTACGTGGGGACAGGGATTACGAGCAGTACTTC. Translating it yields CASSLRGDRDYEQYF.

The V gene is TRBV19, the J gene TRBJ1-6; the D is unclear. Per the germline V gene, CDR1 is LNHDA and CDR2 is SQIVND (reference sequence). The ends were cut back, 4 bases at V and 8 bases at J, with 12 bases in the middle. The CDR3 has 14 amino acids. The CDR3 DNA is TGTGCCAGTAGTACCTCAATGGGCGATTCACCCCTCCACTTT. It yields the protein CASSTSMGDSPLHF.

This clone has a handful of counts. V and J are TRBV6-1 and TRBJ2-5; 10 positions agree with TRBD2. After removal of 6 bases from V and 2 bases from J, the junction contained 9 bases not matched to a gene. Per germline, CDR1 MNHNS and CDR2 SASEGT. CDR3 length: 16 residues. Here the CDR3 reads CASSEIAGGVQETQYF. DNA of the CDR3: TGTGCCAGCAGCGAAATAGCGGGGGGAGTTCAAGAGACCCAGTACTTC.

This sequence joins TRBV19 and TRBJ2-7, with 12 bases aligning to TRBD2. The germline V gene has CDR1 LNHDA and CDR2 SQIVND (reference sequence). CDR3 length: 15 residues. V lost 4 bases to trimming and J lost 1 base; unmatched junction nucleotides: 2. The CDR3 sequence: CASSNGLAGSYEQYF. The CDR3 nucleotides are TGTGCCAGTAGTAACGGACTAGCGGGATCCTACGAGCAGTACTTC.

The chain joins TRBV11-3 to TRBJ2-1, with D perhaps TRBD1 (6 bases). Germline loops: CDR1 SGHNT, CDR2 YENEEA. The V and J ends lost 0 bases and 9 bases respectively, with 9 bases between them. The CDR3 spans 13 residues. The CDR3 sequence is CASSLDVGGEQFF. The CDR3 DNA sequence: TGTGCCAGCAGCTTAGACGTAGGGGGTGAGCAGTTCTTC.

Only a few counts were recorded for this clone. The genes are TRBV12-5 and TRBJ1-4; no clear D gene. Germline assignment: CDR1 LGHNT and CDR2 FRNRAP. With 2 bases removed from V and 4 bases from J, the gap between germline ends came to 11 bases. The CDR3 has 15 residues. CDR3 region: CASGLIQFDNEKLFF. The CDR3 bases are TGTGCTAGTGGTTTGATACAGTTCGATAATGAAAAACTGTTTTTT. The variable domain in full, with the rest retrieved from reference TRBV12-5 and TRBJ1-4, is DARVTQTPRHKVTEMGQEVTMRCQPILGHNTVFWYRQTMMQGLELLAYFRNRAPLDDSGMPKDRFSAEMPDATLATLKIQPSEPRDSAVYFCASGLIQFDNEKLFFGSGTQLSVL.

This clone has just a few counts. The genes are TRBV5-5 and TRBJ2-1; the match to TRBD1 covers 7 bases. The CDR3 totals 16 residues. Germline CDR1 is SGHKS and CDR2 is YYEKEE (reference sequence). With 4 bases clipped from V and 3 bases from J, the junction kept 10 bases outside the gene matches. The CDR3 bases are TGTGCCAGCAGCGCTCCGGGACAGTACATCTACAATGAGCAGTTCTTC. Its translation: CASSAPGQYIYNEQFF.

The chain employs TRBV7-9 and TRBJ1-2; no clear D. The CDR3 has 12 amino acids. CDR1 is SEHNR and CDR2 is FQNEAQ in the germline V gene (reference sequence). V dropped 2 bases and J dropped 8 bases, with 9 bases sitting between them. CDR3 sequence (DNA): TGTGCCAGCAGCTTATATCTGGGCGGCTACACCTTC. It codes for CASSLYLGGYTF.

V usage is TRBV28 and J usage is TRBJ2-5, with TRBD2 identical over 11 bases. Trimming at V came to 5 bases and at J to 4 bases, leaving 9 bases not matched to a gene. Germline CDR1 is MDHEN and CDR2 is SYDVKM. CDR3 length equals 16 residues. The CDR3 DNA follows: TGTGCCAGCAGTCCATCACTAGCGGGGGAGGGAGAGACCCAGTACTTC. Translating it yields CASSPSLAGEGETQYF.

This rearrangement joins TRBV30 to TRBJ1-6; 10 bases map to TRBD1. The V and J ends lost 2 bases and 15 bases, in that order; junction bases with no gene match: 10. The CDR3 covers 14 residues. Looked up from germline, CDR1 is GTSNPN and CDR2 is SVGIG (reference sequence). CDR3 DNA sequence: TGTGCCTGGAGTCTCGGGAGGACAGGGGGGAACCTCCACTTT. It codes for CAWSLGRTGGNLHF.

The chain carries TRBV6-1 and TRBJ1-6; tentative D call: TRBD1 (6 bases). V was trimmed by 6 bases and J by 6 bases, leaving 15 bases between them. Germline values: CDR1 MNHNS, CDR2 SASEGT. CDR3 length equals 15 residues. The CDR3 is CASRTPGDFNSPLHF. The CDR3 coding sequence is TGTGCCAGCAGGACCCCAGGGGATTTTAATTCACCCCTCCACTTT.

The chain combines TRBV7-8 with TRBJ2-1; 8 bases line up with TRBD1. Looked up from germline, CDR1 is SGHVS and CDR2 is FQNEAQ. The CDR3 sequence is 16 residues long. Trimming at V came to 5 bases and at J to 1 base, leaving 7 bases not matched to a gene. CDR3 sequence reads: CASSPTGGESYNEQFF. CDR3 nucleotides: TGTGCCAGCAGCCCTACAGGGGGTGAGTCCTACAATGAGCAGTTCTTC.

V gene TRBV30 combines with J gene TRBJ2-5; 10 nucleotides align to TRBD2. This CDR3 contains 16 residues. J lost 6 bases, V lost 2 bases, and 12 bases had no gene match. Germline V gene sequence: CDR1 GTSNPN, CDR2 SVGIG (reference sequence). CDR3: CAWSLGGSGGRKTQYF. As DNA, the CDR3 is TGTGCCTGGAGTCTTGGTGGTAGCGGGGGGAGGAAGACCCAGTACTTC.

The V gene is TRBV19, the J gene TRBJ2-2; 11 nucleotides agree with TRBD2. V trimming: 3 bases; J trimming: 1 base; junction bases outside the gene matches: 7. This CDR3 region has 18 residues. The germline gives CDR1 LNHDA, CDR2 SQIVND (reference sequence). The CDR3 reads CASSIDLAGGMNTGELFF. The CDR3, as DNA: TGTGCCAGTAGTATCGATCTAGCGGGGGGAATGAACACCGGGGAGCTGTTTTTT.

Details on this clone: The sample contains more than one DNA sequence encoding this CDR3. The genes are TRBV5-8 and TRBJ1-5; tentative D call: TRBD1 (5 bases). This CDR3 comprises 15 residues. Germline assignment: CDR1 SGHTS and CDR2 YDEGEE. Trimming stripped 6 bases from V and 0 bases from J, with 13 bases between. CDR3 nucleotide sequence: TGTGCCAGCACCTTCGGCGGGGCTAGCAATCAGCCCCAGCATTTT. Translated, it gives CASTFGGASNQPQHF.

The chain uses TRBV28 and TRBJ2-5, with 7 bases matching TRBD1. The germline CDR1 and CDR2 sequences are MDHEN and SYDVKM. V lost 6 bases, J lost 2 bases, and 12 bases stayed unmatched. This CDR3 comprises 16 residues. CDR3 sequence reads: CASRLYPGTDQETQYF. In nucleotides, the CDR3 is TGTGCCAGCAGACTCTACCCGGGGACAGATCAAGAGACCCAGTACTTC.

There are a few counts of this clone. The chain recombines TRBV19 with TRBJ1-2; D unclear. CDR3 length: 14 amino acids. The V gene lost 9 bases and the J gene lost 6 bases, with 20 bases spanning the gap. The V gene's germline CDR1 is LNHDA and CDR2 SQIVND (reference sequence). Here the CDR3 reads CASRHPQREHGYTF. Here the CDR3 DNA reads TGTGCCAGCCGACACCCACAGCGGGAGCATGGCTACACCTTC. Full variable domain (rest looked up from reference TRBV19 and TRBJ1-2): DGGITQSPKYLFRKEGQNVTLSCEQNLNHDAMYWYRQDPGQGLRLIYYSQIVNDFQKGDIAEGYSVSREKKESFPLTVTSAQKNPTAFYLCASRHPQREHGYTFGSGTRLTVV.

V gene TRBV28 combines with J gene TRBJ2-7; 10 bases match TRBD1. Trimming cost V 7 bases and J 4 bases; bases outside gene matches: 7. Germline V lookup: CDR1 MDHEN, CDR2 SYDVKM. This CDR3 is 14 amino acids long. The CDR3 DNA reads as TGTGCCAGCACCCCCCCGGGACAGGGGTACGAGCAGTACTTC. Protein product: CASTPPGQGYEQYF.

J is TRBJ1-4 and V is TRBV5-8, with D possibly being TRBD1 (6 bases). Germline CDR1 is SGHTS and CDR2 is YDEGEE. The CDR3 covers 14 residues. The V end was cut by 4 bases, the J end by 2 bases, with 9 bases between. CDR3 in DNA: TGTGCCAGCAGCCGGACAGTCACTAATGAAAAACTGTTTTTT. This encodes CASSRTVTNEKLFF.

The CDR3 DNA sequence: TGCAGTGCTAGTCGCGAGCAGTACTTC. Translation gives CSASREQYF. This chain links TRBV20-1 with TRBJ2-7; no clear D gene. The CDR3 runs 9 residues. CDR1 is DFQATT, CDR2 SNEGSKA, per germline (reference sequence). Trimming cost V 3 bases and J 6 bases, with 3 bases left between them.

This clone was observed at least ten times. CDR3 in amino acids: CASSRSRQGTEAFF. Written as DNA, the CDR3 is TGTGCCAGCAGCCGATCACGACAGGGCACTGAAGCTTTCTTT. V and J are TRBV5-6 and TRBJ1-1, with 7 bases that match TRBD1. V lost 4 bases to trimming and J lost 4 bases; unmatched junction nucleotides: 7. In germline, CDR1 is SGHDT, CDR2 YYEEEE. This CDR3 spans 14 amino acids.

This rearrangement joins TRBV27 to TRBJ1-6; 7 bases agree with TRBD1. CDR1 is MNHEY and CDR2 is SMNVEV in the germline V gene (reference sequence). The V segment lost 5 bases and the J segment 0 bases; nucleotides outside the gene matches: 7. This CDR3 has 17 amino acids. The chain's CDR3 is CASSPYRGSSYNSPLHF. Here the CDR3 DNA reads TGTGCCAGCAGTCCGTACAGGGGAAGCTCCTATAATTCACCCCTCCACTTT.